This T cell receptor beta chain is from a study of esophageal squamous cell carcinoma under preoperative chemotherapy. At the level of the study: Samples included peripheral blood T cells as well as tumor-infiltrating lymphocytes.

Turning to this clonotype: Its target is unknown. The junction departs from the called germline gene at one end, perhaps through a read error.

Time point: after preoperative PTX-NDP chemotherapy. The CDR3 is made up of 16 amino acids. Germline V gene lookup returns CDR1 MNHNS and CDR2 SASEGT. Study-level findings and limits: Peripheral T cells showed a significant TCR diversity increase after chemotherapy, unlike tumor-infiltrating lymphocytes. After treatment, tumor-infiltrating lymphocytes apparently came partly from blood T cells. Clonal contraction, more than amplification, hit abundant clones after paclitaxel-nedaplatin.

TCRdb used MiXCR to reprocess the PCR reads, holding one entry per CDR3 protein. The sample carries under 13,000 distinct CDR3 sequences, approximately 62% recorded once. V is TRBV6-1 and J is TRBJ2-3, with D perhaps given as TRBD1 or TRBD2 (5 bases each). The TCR sequence derives from a human donor with esophageal squamous cell carcinoma. The donor label of this sample is uncertain. Sampling was performed from a patient given preoperative chemotherapy. The CDR3: CASRESGRSSKNTQYF. DNA of the CDR3: TGTGCCAGCCGTGAATCGGGGCGAAGCTCCAAAAATACGCAGTATTTT.